This T cell receptor beta chain is drawn from a study of blood T cell repertoires in COVID-19. V was shortened by 4 bases and J by 2 bases, with 9 bases between the two germline ends. CDR1 is KGHSH and CDR2 is LQKENI in the germline V gene. The CDR3 is made up of 13 amino acids. The protocol was immunoSEQ multiplex PCR, while the TCRdb copy is restricted to in-frame clones and leaves out a portion. In the table there are approximately 380,000 clones, 70% to 90% of which are singletons. This clonotype was obtained from a woman younger than 35 who had recovered from COVID-19. Sequences were obtained from PBMCs or T cells enriched from blood (not recorded which). The rearrangement links TRBV18 to TRBJ2-7, with D maybe TRBD2 (6 bases). CDR3 coding DNA: TGTGCCAGCTCACAACGGAGGGCCTACGAGCAGTACTTC. Amino acids: CASSQRRAYEQYF.